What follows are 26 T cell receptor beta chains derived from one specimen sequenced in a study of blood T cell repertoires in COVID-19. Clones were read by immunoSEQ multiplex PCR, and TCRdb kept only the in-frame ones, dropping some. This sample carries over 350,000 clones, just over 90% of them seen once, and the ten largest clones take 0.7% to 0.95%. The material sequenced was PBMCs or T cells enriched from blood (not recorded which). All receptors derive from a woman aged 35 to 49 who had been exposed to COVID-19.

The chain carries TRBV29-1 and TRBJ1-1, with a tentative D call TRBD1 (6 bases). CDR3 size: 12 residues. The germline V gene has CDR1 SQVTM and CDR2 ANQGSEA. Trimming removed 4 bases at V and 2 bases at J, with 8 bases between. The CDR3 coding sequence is TGCAGCGTTGGGGACACAAACACTGAAGCTTTCTTT. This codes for CSVGDTNTEAFF. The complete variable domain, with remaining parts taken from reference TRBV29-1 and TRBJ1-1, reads SAVISQKPSRDICQRGTSLTIQCQVDSQVTMMFWYRQQPGQSLTLIATANQGSEATYESGFVIDKFPISRPNLTFSTLTVSNMSPEDSSIYLCSVGDTNTEAFFGQGTRLTVV.

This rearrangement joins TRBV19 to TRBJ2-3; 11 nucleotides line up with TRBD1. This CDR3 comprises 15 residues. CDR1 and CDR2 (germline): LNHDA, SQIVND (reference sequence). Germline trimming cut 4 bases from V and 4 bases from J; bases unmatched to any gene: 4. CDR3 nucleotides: TGTGCCAGTAGTACCAGGACAGGGGGCGCAGATACGCAGTATTTT. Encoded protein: CASSTRTGGADTQYF.

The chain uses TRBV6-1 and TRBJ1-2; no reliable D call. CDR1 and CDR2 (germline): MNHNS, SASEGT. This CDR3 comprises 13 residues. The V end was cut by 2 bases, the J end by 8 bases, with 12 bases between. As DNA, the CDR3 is TGTGCCAGCAGTGAAAACTCCATCGGGGGCTACACCTTC. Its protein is CASSENSIGGYTF.

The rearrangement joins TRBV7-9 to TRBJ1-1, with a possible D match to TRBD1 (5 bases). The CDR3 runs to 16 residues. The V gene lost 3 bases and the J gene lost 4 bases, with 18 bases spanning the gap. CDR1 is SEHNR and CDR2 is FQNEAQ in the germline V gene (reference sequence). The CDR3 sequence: CASSFFQGLNPTEAFF. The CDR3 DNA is TGTGCCAGCAGCTTCTTCCAGGGCCTCAACCCCACTGAAGCTTTCTTT.

CDR3 in amino acids: CASSTDRGGGNEKLFF. The CDR3 DNA is TGTGCCAGCAGTACGGACAGGGGTGGGGGTAATGAAAAACTGTTTTTT. The V call is TRBV2, the J call TRBJ1-4; 9 nucleotides agree with TRBD1. Germline V gene data show CDR1 as SNHLY and CDR2 as FYNNEI. V lost 5 bases to trimming and J lost 4 bases; unmatched junction nucleotides: 8. CDR3 length: 16 amino acids.

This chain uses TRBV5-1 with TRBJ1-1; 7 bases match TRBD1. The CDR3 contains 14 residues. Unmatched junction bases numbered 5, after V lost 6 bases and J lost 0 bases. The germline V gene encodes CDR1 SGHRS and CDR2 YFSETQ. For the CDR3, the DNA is TGCGCCAGCACTTGGGACAGTTTGAACACTGAAGCTTTCTTT. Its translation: CASTWDSLNTEAFF.

The CDR3 reads CASSGGSEAFF. CDR3 bases: TGCGCCAGCAGTGGTGGGAGTGAAGCTTTCTTT. V is TRBV10-1 and J is TRBJ1-1; D remains ambiguous. The CDR3 has 11 amino acids. Trimming cost V 4 bases and J 7 bases, with 7 bases left between them. Germline assignment: CDR1 WNHNN and CDR2 SYGVQD (reference sequence).

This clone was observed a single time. The CDR3, as DNA: TGCGCCAGCAGCCTCTTGACAGGGGCCGGAAACACCATATATTTT. This codes for CASSLLTGAGNTIYF. The chain carries TRBV5-1 and TRBJ1-3, with TRBD1 matching 8 bases. CDR1 SGHRS and CDR2 YFSETQ come from the germline V gene. The J segment lost 4 bases and the V segment lost 4 bases, leaving 7 bases of the junction unmatched. The CDR3 contains 15 residues.

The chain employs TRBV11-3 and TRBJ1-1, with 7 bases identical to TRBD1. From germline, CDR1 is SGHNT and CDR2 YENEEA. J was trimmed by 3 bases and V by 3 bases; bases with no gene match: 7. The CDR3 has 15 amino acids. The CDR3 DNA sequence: TGTGCCAGCAGCTTTCGGGGGGGGACAGACACTGAAGCTTTCTTT. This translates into CASSFRGGTDTEAFF.

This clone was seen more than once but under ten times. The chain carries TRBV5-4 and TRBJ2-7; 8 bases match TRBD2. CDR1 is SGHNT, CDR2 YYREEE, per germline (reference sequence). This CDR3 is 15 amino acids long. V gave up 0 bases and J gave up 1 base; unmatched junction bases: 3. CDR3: CASSLELAASYEQYF. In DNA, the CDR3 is TGTGCCAGCAGCTTGGAACTAGCGGCGTCCTACGAGCAGTACTTC.

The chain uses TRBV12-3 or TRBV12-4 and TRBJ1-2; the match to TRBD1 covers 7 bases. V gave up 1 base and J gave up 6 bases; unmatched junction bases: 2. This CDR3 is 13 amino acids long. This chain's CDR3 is CASSLDQGDGYTF. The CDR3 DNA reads TGTGCCAGCAGTTTAGACCAGGGGGATGGCTACACCTTC.

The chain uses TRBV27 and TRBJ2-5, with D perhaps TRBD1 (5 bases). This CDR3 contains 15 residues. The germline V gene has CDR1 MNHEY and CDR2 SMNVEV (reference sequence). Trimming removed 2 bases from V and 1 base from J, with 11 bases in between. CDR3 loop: CASSLTRQSQETQYF. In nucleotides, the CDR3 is TGTGCCAGCAGTTTAACGAGACAGAGCCAAGAGACCCAGTACTTC.

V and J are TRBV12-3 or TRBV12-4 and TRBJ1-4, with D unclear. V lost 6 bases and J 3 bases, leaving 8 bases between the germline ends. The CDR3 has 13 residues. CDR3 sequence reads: CASSGGSNEKLFF. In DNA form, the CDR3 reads TGTGCCAGCAGCGGCGGTTCTAATGAAAAACTGTTTTTT.

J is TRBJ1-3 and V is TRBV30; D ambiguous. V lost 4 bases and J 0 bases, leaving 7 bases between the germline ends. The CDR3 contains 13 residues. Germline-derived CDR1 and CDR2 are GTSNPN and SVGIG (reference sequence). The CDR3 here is CAWNKPSGNTIYF. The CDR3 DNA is TGTGCCTGGAACAAACCCTCTGGAAACACCATATATTTT.

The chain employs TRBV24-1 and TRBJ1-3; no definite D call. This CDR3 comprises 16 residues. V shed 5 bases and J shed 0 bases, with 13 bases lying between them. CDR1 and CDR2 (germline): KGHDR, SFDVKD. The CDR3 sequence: CATSVAPRGSGNTIYF. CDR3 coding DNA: TGTGCCACCAGTGTCGCCCCCCGGGGCTCTGGAAACACCATATATTTT.

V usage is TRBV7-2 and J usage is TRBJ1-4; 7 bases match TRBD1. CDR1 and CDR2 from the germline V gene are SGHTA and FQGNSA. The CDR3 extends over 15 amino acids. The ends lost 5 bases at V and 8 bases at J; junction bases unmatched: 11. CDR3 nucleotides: TGTGCCAGCAGCATATACAGGGGATCGCGAGAAAAACTGTTTTTT. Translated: CASSIYRGSREKLFF.

The CDR3 DNA reads as TGCGCCAGCAGCTTGGGGGGGCGGACAGATACGCAGTATTTT. Its translation is CASSLGGRTDTQYF. V is TRBV5-1 and J is TRBJ2-3; maybe TRBD1 (6 bases). Germline assignment: CDR1 SGHRS and CDR2 YFSETQ. CDR3 length: 14 residues. V lost 0 bases to trimming and J lost 3 bases, with 8 bases between them.

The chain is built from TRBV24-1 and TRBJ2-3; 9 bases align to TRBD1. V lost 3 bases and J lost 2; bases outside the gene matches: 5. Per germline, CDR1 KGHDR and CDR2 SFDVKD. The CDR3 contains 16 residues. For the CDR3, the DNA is TGTGCCACCAGTGATAAAGACAGGGGGTACACAGATACGCAGTATTTT. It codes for CATSDKDRGYTDTQYF.

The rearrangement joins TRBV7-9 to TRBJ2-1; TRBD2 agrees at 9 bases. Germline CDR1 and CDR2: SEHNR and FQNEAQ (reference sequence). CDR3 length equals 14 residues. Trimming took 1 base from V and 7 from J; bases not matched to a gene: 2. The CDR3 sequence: CASSLGSGGNEQFF. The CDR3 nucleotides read TGTGCCAGCAGCTTAGGAAGCGGGGGGAATGAGCAGTTCTTC.

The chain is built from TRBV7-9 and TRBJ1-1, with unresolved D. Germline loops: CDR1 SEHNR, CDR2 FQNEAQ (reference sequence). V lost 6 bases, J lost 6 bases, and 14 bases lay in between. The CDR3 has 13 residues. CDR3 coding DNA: TGTGCCAGCAGTCCGGACTTTTCTCCTGAAGCTTTCTTT. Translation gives CASSPDFSPEAFF.

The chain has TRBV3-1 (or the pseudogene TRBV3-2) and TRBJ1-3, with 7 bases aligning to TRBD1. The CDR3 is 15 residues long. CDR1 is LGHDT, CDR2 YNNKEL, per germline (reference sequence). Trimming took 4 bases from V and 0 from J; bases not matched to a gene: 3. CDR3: CASSPGDSSGNTIYF. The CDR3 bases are TGTGCCAGCAGCCCTGGGGACAGCTCTGGAAACACCATATATTTT.

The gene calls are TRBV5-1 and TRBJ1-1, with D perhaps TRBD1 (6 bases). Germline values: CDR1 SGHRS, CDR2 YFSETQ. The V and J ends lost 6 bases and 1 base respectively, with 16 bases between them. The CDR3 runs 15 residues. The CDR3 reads CASNMLGQWNTEAFF. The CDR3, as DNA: TGCGCCAGCAACATGTTGGGACAATGGAACACTGAAGCTTTCTTT.

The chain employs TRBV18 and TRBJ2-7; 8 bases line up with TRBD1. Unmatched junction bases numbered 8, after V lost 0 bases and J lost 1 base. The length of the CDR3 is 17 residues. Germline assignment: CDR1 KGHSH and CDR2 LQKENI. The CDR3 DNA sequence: TGTGCCAGCTCACCACCGTCAGGGACAGGCAGGTCCTACGAGCAGTACTTC. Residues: CASSPPSGTGRSYEQYF.

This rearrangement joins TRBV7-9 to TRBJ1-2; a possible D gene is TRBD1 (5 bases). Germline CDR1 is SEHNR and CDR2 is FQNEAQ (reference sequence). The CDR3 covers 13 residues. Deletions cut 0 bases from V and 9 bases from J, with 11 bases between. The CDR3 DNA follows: TGTGCCAGCAGCTTAGCACAGGATATTCGCTACACCTTC. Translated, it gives CASSLAQDIRYTF.

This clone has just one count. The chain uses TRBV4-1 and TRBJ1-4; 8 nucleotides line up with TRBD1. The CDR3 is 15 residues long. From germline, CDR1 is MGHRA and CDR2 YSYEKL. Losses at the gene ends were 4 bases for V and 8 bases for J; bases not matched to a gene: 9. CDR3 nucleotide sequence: TGCGCCAGCAGCCCCGGAGGACAGGGTCGGGAAAAACTGTTTTTT. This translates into CASSPGGQGREKLFF.

CDR3 nucleotides: TGTGCCAGCAGCCTAATGGAGGGATCACCCCTCCACTTT. It is translated as CASSLMEGSPLHF. The rearrangement links TRBV5-4 to TRBJ1-6, with D hard to call. Germline values: CDR1 SGHNT, CDR2 YYREEE (reference sequence). The V end lost 4 bases, the J end lost 10 bases, and 12 bases lay between the germline ends. CDR3 size: 13 residues.